One sample yielded the 27 T cell receptor beta chains listed below, sequenced in a study of blood T cell repertoires in COVID-19. The protocol was immunoSEQ multiplex PCR, while the TCRdb copy is restricted to in-frame clones and leaves out a portion. In the table there are 50,000 or so clones, 84% of which are singletons. The sequenced sample was peripheral blood. The receptors were gathered from a man aged 45 to 65 with acute or convalescent COVID-19.

V is TRBV7-9 and J is TRBJ2-5; a weak D match, TRBD2 (6 bases). V lost 5 bases to trimming and J lost 1 base, with 11 bases between them. Germline CDR1 SEHNR, CDR2 FQNEAQ (reference sequence). This CDR3 comprises 14 residues. The CDR3 DNA sequence: TGTGCCAGCAGCGCACTAGCCACCCAAGAGACCCAGTACTTC. Amino acid sequence: CASSALATQETQYF.

V gene TRBV7-2 combines with J gene TRBJ1-3, with TRBD1 identical over 9 bases. The V and J ends lost 6 bases and 0 bases, in that order; junction bases with no gene match: 6. CDR3 size: 16 residues. Germline lookup yields CDR1 SGHTA and CDR2 FQGNSA. Here the CDR3 DNA reads TGTGCCAGCAGAGCAACAGGGGGCTACTCTGGAAACACCATATATTTT. Protein sequence: CASRATGGYSGNTIYF.

The V and J genes are TRBV14 and TRBJ1-4; D is unresolved. Per germline, CDR1 SGHDN and CDR2 FVKESK. The CDR3 consists of 14 residues. Trimming took 1 base from V and 16 from J, leaving 19 bases between them. CDR3 sequence (DNA): TGTGCCAGCAGCCAAGCCCCGATTCCTGGGCCCGAGTTTTTT. It codes for CASSQAPIPGPEFF.

V and J are TRBV12-3 or TRBV12-4 and TRBJ2-7, with D possibly being TRBD1 (7 bases). Trimming removed 2 bases from V and 9 bases from J, with 14 bases in between. The length of the CDR3 is 13 residues. In DNA, the CDR3 is TGTGCCAGCAGTTTATCAGGGGGGTTCGGGCAGTACTTC. Translated, it gives CASSLSGGFGQYF.

V is TRBV5-6 and J is TRBJ2-3; 9 positions agree with TRBD2. CDR1 and CDR2 from the germline V gene are SGHDT and YYEEEE. The CDR3 contains 15 residues. Trimming took 4 bases from V and 2 from J; bases not matched to a gene: 5. CDR3 DNA sequence: TGTGCCAGCAGCACCGGGACTAGCTTCACAGATACGCAGTATTTT. Its translation is CASSTGTSFTDTQYF.

The chain joins TRBV6-6 to TRBJ1-1; possible D gene TRBD1, 6 bases. Germline lookup yields CDR1 MNHNY and CDR2 SVGAGI (reference sequence). There are 14 residues in the CDR3. V was pared by 5 bases and J by 1 base, with 11 bases between. Here the CDR3 reads CASSDPTGNTEAFF. In nucleotides, the CDR3 is TGTGCCAGCAGTGACCCGACAGGGAACACTGAAGCTTTCTTT.

This chain uses TRBV6-5 with TRBJ1-1; D is possibly TRBD1 (6 bases). CDR1 is MNHEY and CDR2 is SVGAGI in the germline V gene. Trimming cost V 5 bases and J 11 bases, with 9 bases left between them. The CDR3 extends over 10 amino acids. CDR3 DNA: TGTGCCAGCAGTACAGGGTCGGCTTTCTTT. Encoded protein: CASSTGSAFF.

This sequence joins TRBV18 and TRBJ1-4; D possibly corresponds to TRBD1 (5 bases). The germline V gene encodes CDR1 KGHSH and CDR2 LQKENI. The CDR3 consists of 14 residues. With 6 bases removed from V and 7 bases from J, the gap between germline ends came to 15 bases. The DNA of the CDR3 is TGTGCCAGCTCTTCGTCGCAGGGTGGTGAAAAACTGTTTTTT. The encoded protein is CASSSSQGGEKLFF. Supplemented by reference TRBV18 and TRBJ1-4, the full variable domain reads NAGVMQNPRHLVRRRGQEARLRCSPMKGHSHVYWYRQLPEEGLKFMVYLQKENIIDESGMPKERFSAEFPKEGPSILRIQQVVRGDSAAYFCASSSSQGGEKLFFGSGTQLSVL.

The CDR3 loop reads CASSISRQPWFEQYF. DNA for the CDR3: TGTGCCAGTAGTATCTCCAGACAGCCTTGGTTCGAGCAGTACTTC. V usage is TRBV19 and J usage is TRBJ2-7, with a tentative D call TRBD1 (5 bases). This CDR3 contains 15 residues. CDR1 is LNHDA, CDR2 SQIVND, per germline (reference sequence). The V end lost 3 bases, the J end lost 6 bases, and 18 bases lay between the germline ends.

The genes are TRBV27 and TRBJ2-6; tentative D call: TRBD1 (5 bases). The CDR3 consists of 16 residues. Germline V gene lookup returns CDR1 MNHEY and CDR2 SMNVEV (reference sequence). V lost 3 bases and J lost 4, with 13 bases in between. The CDR3, as DNA: TGTGCCAGCAGTTTCAGGGAACACGCCGGGGCCAACGTCCTGACTTTC. As protein: CASSFREHAGANVLTF. Looking up the rest from reference TRBV27 and TRBJ2-6 gives the full variable domain: EAQVTQNPRYLITVTGKKLTVTCSQNMNHEYMSWYRQDPGLGLRQIYYSMNVEVTDKGDVPEGYKVSRKEKRNFPLILESPSPNQTSLYFCASSFREHAGANVLTFGAGSRLTVL.

This clone showed up just a few times. This CDR3 reads CASSSRPSAQVYGYTF. CDR3 DNA sequence: TGTGCCAGCAGCTCGAGACCCAGCGCACAGGTCTATGGCTACACCTTC. This sequence joins TRBV9 and TRBJ1-2; D possibly corresponds to TRBD1 (5 bases). From germline, CDR1 is SGDLS and CDR2 YYNGEE. Trimming stripped 4 bases from V and 4 bases from J, with 20 bases between. CDR3 length equals 16 residues.

The V and J genes are TRBV29-1 and TRBJ2-3, with 8 nucleotides matching TRBD2. CDR1 is SQVTM and CDR2 is ANQGSEA in the germline V gene. The CDR3 covers 13 residues. V lost 5 bases and J lost 0; bases outside the gene matches: 1. Here the CDR3 reads CSVSGSSTDTQYF. The CDR3 DNA sequence: TGCAGCGTTAGCGGGAGTAGCACAGATACGCAGTATTTT.

The chain employs TRBV3-1 (or the pseudogene TRBV3-2) and TRBJ2-1, with 11 bases fitting TRBD2. CDR3 size: 19 residues. The V gene's germline CDR1 is LGHDT and CDR2 YNNKEL (reference sequence). The junction had 13 bases not matched to a gene; V was cut back by 2 bases and J by 4 bases. The CDR3 sequence is CASSQKLAGVLTAYNEQFF. In DNA, the CDR3 is TGTGCCAGCAGCCAAAAACTAGCGGGGGTCCTTACCGCTTACAATGAGCAGTTCTTC.

This chain uses TRBV13 with TRBJ2-3; 8 bases are shared with TRBD2. The J segment lost 1 base and the V segment lost 4 bases, leaving 13 bases of the junction unmatched. The CDR3 totals 18 residues. Germline CDR1 reads PRHDT; CDR2 reads FYEKMQ (reference sequence). The CDR3 sequence: CASSSEGMSGSRTDTQYF. For the CDR3, the DNA is TGTGCCAGCAGCTCAGAGGGGATGAGCGGGAGTCGCACAGATACGCAGTATTTT.

V usage is TRBV18 and J usage is TRBJ1-3, with TRBD1 as a possible D gene (5 bases). Germline assignment: CDR1 KGHSH and CDR2 LQKENI. This CDR3 comprises 14 residues. V shed 3 bases and J shed 3 bases, with 9 bases lying between them. The CDR3 sequence: CASSPTRDGNTIYF. CDR3 nucleotides: TGTGCCAGCTCACCCACCAGGGATGGAAACACCATATATTTT.

J is TRBJ1-4 and V is TRBV19; D is possibly TRBD1 (5 bases). CDR3 size: 13 residues. V was clipped by 5 bases and J by 5 bases, with 9 bases between them. Germline values: CDR1 LNHDA, CDR2 SQIVND (reference sequence). CDR3 amino acids: CASSWQGNEKLFF. In DNA, the CDR3 is TGTGCCAGTAGTTGGCAGGGAAATGAAAAACTGTTTTTT.

This clone appeared a single time. The rearrangement links TRBV27 to TRBJ2-1; 8 positions agree with TRBD2. The CDR3 spans 16 residues. Looked up from germline, CDR1 is MNHEY and CDR2 is SMNVEV (reference sequence). V was clipped by 7 bases and J by 0 bases; unmatched bases: 8. The CDR3 DNA sequence: TGTGCCAGCAATCCGCTAGCGGGTGTCTCCTACAATGAGCAGTTCTTC. As protein: CASNPLAGVSYNEQFF.

The chain links TRBV28 to TRBJ2-7; TRBD2 agrees at 8 bases. The CDR3 loop spans 14 amino acids. V lost 8 bases and J lost 7; bases outside the gene matches: 13. Germline CDR1 reads MDHEN; CDR2 reads SYDVKM. CDR3 nucleotides: TGTGCCAGCCGCCCGGAAAGCGGGAGTAGGGAGCAGTACTTC. Translated: CASRPESGSREQYF.

The gene calls are TRBV5-5 and TRBJ2-1, with 9 bases fitting TRBD1. The CDR3 extends over 16 amino acids. Germline CDR1 and CDR2: SGHKS and YYEKEE (reference sequence). V lost 2 bases to trimming and J lost 8 bases; unmatched junction nucleotides: 11. The CDR3 nucleotides read TGTGCCAGCAGCTTACAGGAGACAGGGGGTTTCGATGAGCAGTTCTTC. Protein product: CASSLQETGGFDEQFF.

This clone qualifies as medium-sized. CDR3 sequence reads: CASTVQRGNSPLHF. The CDR3 DNA is TGTGCCAGTACCGTTCAGCGGGGGAATTCACCCCTCCACTTT. The chain joins TRBV19 to TRBJ1-6, with D possibly matching TRBD1 (5 bases). Germline CDR1 is LNHDA and CDR2 is SQIVND (reference sequence). The CDR3 covers 14 residues. The V end lost 7 bases, the J end lost 7 bases, and 14 bases lay between the germline ends. Drawing the rest from reference TRBV19 and TRBJ1-6, the complete variable domain is DGGITQSPKYLFRKEGQNVTLSCEQNLNHDAMYWYRQDPGQGLRLIYYSQIVNDFQKGDIAEGYSVSREKKESFPLTVTSAQKNPTAFYLCASTVQRGNSPLHFGNGTRLTVT.

V gene TRBV7-9 combines with J gene TRBJ1-6; no firm D call. The CDR3 runs 13 residues. The V gene lost 1 base and the J gene lost 7 bases, with 5 bases spanning the gap. Looked up from germline, CDR1 is SEHNR and CDR2 is FQNEAQ (reference sequence). The CDR3 region has the DNA TGTGCCAGCAGCTTAGGTCTGAATTCACCCCTCCACTTT. Amino acid sequence: CASSLGLNSPLHF.

This clone was seen a few times. The chain has TRBV18 and TRBJ2-3; D is perhaps TRBD2 (5 bases). Per the germline V gene, CDR1 is KGHSH and CDR2 is LQKENI. CDR3 length: 15 residues. The V and J ends lost 6 bases and 2 bases respectively, with 15 bases between them. CDR3 protein: CASSDYRENTDTQYF. The CDR3 DNA sequence: TGTGCCAGCTCCGACTACCGCGAAAACACAGATACGCAGTATTTT.

The chain carries TRBV19 and TRBJ1-4; TRBD1 aligns across 7 bases. V trimming: 2 bases; J trimming: 4 bases; junction bases outside the gene matches: 1. Germline V CDR1 and CDR2: LNHDA, SQIVND (reference sequence). The CDR3 runs 14 residues. In DNA form, the CDR3 reads TGTGCCAGTAGTATAAACAGGGGTAATGAAAAACTGTTTTTT. Amino acids: CASSINRGNEKLFF.

The chain carries TRBV6-5 and TRBJ1-4; 10 nucleotides agree with TRBD1. J gave up 7 bases and V 2 bases, and 1 base lay outside the gene matches. The germline V gene encodes CDR1 MNHEY and CDR2 SVGAGI. The CDR3 is 14 residues long. The CDR3 loop is CASSYGTGVEKLFF. CDR3 DNA sequence: TGTGCCAGCAGTTACGGGACAGGGGTTGAAAAACTGTTTTTT.

This clone was seen once. The V call is TRBV3-1 (or the pseudogene TRBV3-2), the J call TRBJ1-2; no reliable D call. There are 11 residues in the CDR3. Looked up from germline, CDR1 is LGHDT and CDR2 is YNNKEL (reference sequence). Trimming removed 6 bases at V and 1 base at J, with 3 bases between. The CDR3 is CASRSNYGYTF. The CDR3 bases are TGTGCCAGCAGGAGTAACTATGGCTACACCTTC.

The chain recombines TRBV9 with TRBJ1-2, with 7 bases matching TRBD1. This CDR3 has 16 amino acids. After removal of 3 bases from V and 1 base from J, the junction contained 9 bases not matched to a gene. Germline V gene lookup returns CDR1 SGDLS and CDR2 YYNGEE. CDR3 in DNA: TGTGCCAGCAGCGATCACCGGGACAGACTTAACTATGGCTACACCTTC. Translating gives CASSDHRDRLNYGYTF.

As concerns this clone: The junction departs from the called germline gene at one end, perhaps through a read error. This chain joins TRBV19 and TRBJ1-5, with 10 bases aligning to TRBD1. This CDR3 has 14 amino acids. Germline assignment: CDR1 LNHDA and CDR2 SQIVND (reference sequence). CDR3 amino acids: CACRDRGGGQPQHF. In DNA form, the CDR3 reads TGTGCCTGTAGGGACAGGGGCGGGGGTCAGCCCCAGCATTTT.